This T cell receptor beta chain was observed in a study of T-cell memory formation after mild COVID-19. CDR3 length: 16 residues. V dropped 5 bases and J dropped 2; count of bases not matched to a gene: 6. As for this clonotype: Its specificity is not known.

TCRdb passed the 5' RACE reads through MiXCR, listing each CDR3 protein once. The table lists over 150,000 distinct CDR3 sequences, roughly 18% of them singletons, with roughly 3.9% in the top ten. Points from the study as a whole: The study found contracting CD4+ clones mainly in CM and EM and contracting CD8+ clones in EMRA. Some clones that responded were present in memory (sampled pre-infection), which suggests cross-reactive memory joined. A balance of CD4 and CD8 characterized clones contracting day 15 to 85, whereas later expanders leaned CD4+.

The sequence was obtained from a young man who had mild COVID-19 (a few samples of this study predate the infection). Cell type and time point are not known. The rearrangement links TRBV12-3 or TRBV12-4 to TRBJ2-3; 11 positions match TRBD2. The specimen was PBMCs or a T cell subset sorted from them (not recorded which). The CDR3 sequence: CASSMTSGEHTDTQYF. The CDR3 nucleotides are TGTGCCAGCAGTATGACTAGCGGGGAACACACAGATACGCAGTATTTT.